This TCR beta chain appears in the sequencing data of a study of identical twins. On this clonotype: Its specificity is unknown.

Points from the study as a whole: The more abundant beta clonotypes in cord blood had fewer insertions, and memory repertoires did not show this.

TCRdb re-analysed the 5' RACE reads in MiXCR, keeping a single row per CDR3 protein. The table lists some 900,000 distinct CDR3 sequences, 9% to 15% of them singletons. The CDR3 runs 16 residues. Per the germline V gene, CDR1 is MDHEN and CDR2 is SYDVKM. V lost 4 bases, J lost 5 bases, and 20 bases lay in between. This same sample was also part of a study on yellow fever vaccine responses in identical twins.

The sample was PBMCs. This clonotype originated in a woman aged 18-29 years in good health. The V gene is TRBV28, the J gene TRBJ2-5; D perhaps matches TRBD2 (5 bases). CDR3 in amino acids: CASSSTTRLVWETQYF. DNA of the CDR3: TGTGCCAGCAGTTCCACAACTAGGCTCGTTTGGGAGACCCAGTACTTC.